This TCR beta chain comes out of a study of T cells in Graves' hyperthyroidism and ophthalmopathy. The study's findings and limits: The majority of expanded thyroid clonotypes above 0.001 also appeared in blood. A 13 V-J signature model discriminated ophthalmopathy versus stable hyperthyroidism.

Diagnosing involved the use of clinical symptoms, serum thyroxine and TRAb, thyroid ultrasound and orbital computed tomography. Comment on this clonotype: What it binds is not known.

Template material for amplifying TCR beta CDR3 regions consisted of RNA transcripts. First-round RT-PCR targeting the TCR CDR3 was performed with the HTBI primer set. One entry per CDR3 protein, called by TCRdb with MiXCR from the multiplex PCR reads. The sample consists of around 660,000 distinct CDR3 sequences, roughly 46% of them appearing once. The germline gives CDR1 SGHVS, CDR2 FQNEAQ. The CDR3 contains 15 residues. V lost 7 bases to trimming and J lost 7 bases, with 22 bases between them. Source material: peripheral blood or thyroid tissue (not recorded which). The rearrangement links TRBV7-8 to TRBJ1-2; D may be TRBD1 (5 bases). The origin of this receptor is an adult man with Graves' disease, either hyperthyroidism or ophthalmopathy (not recorded which). In DNA, the CDR3 is TGTGCCAGCACCCTGGGGGGGGGGGAAATCCGTGGCTACACCTTC. Residues: CASTLGGGEIRGYTF.